This TCR beta chain was captured by sequencing in a study of human T cells and chemical hapten exposure. Time point indicated: healthy volunteer bleed at 6 weeks. Total RNA was isolated from whole blood that had not been fractionated. During construction of the library, unique molecular identifiers were attached to individual cDNA molecules for quantitative, reproducible TCR counting. In the original processing: Sequenced samples showed a median of approximately 100,000 TCRs each, with counts running from about 20,000 to 690,000. TCRdb itself ran the RACE reads through MiXCR, one entry per CDR3 protein. The authors' filters were not applied to this entry. The sample includes approximately 81,000 distinct CDR3 sequences, about 9% of them seen just once. There are 16 residues in the CDR3. The germline CDR1 and CDR2 sequences are MNHNY and SVGAGI (reference sequence). V lost 10 bases, J lost 3 bases, and 19 bases lay in between.

This clonotype showed up just a few times. The target antigen is unknown. Study outcomes and limitations: DPC sensitization left the count of TCRs above 1 in 1000 unchanged.

Specimen: whole blood. The chain couples TRBV6-6 to TRBJ2-6, with D perhaps TRBD1 or TRBD2 (6 bases each). The clonotype comes from a male donor in good health. Some clones in this sample may be carry-over from other donors' samples. The CDR3 region is CATRSGGQYGANVLTF. The CDR3 DNA reads TGTGCCACCAGGTCTGGGGGGCAATATGGGGCCAACGTCCTGACTTTC.